This TCR beta chain was retrieved from a study of T-cell memory formation after mild COVID-19. Looking at the study overall: Largely, TCR clusters stayed within a single donor.

Constant-segment-primed 5'RACE gave TCR alpha and TCR beta cDNA libraries with sample barcodes and UMIs. A single record per CDR3 protein comes from TCRdb applying MiXCR to the 5' RACE reads. Of 150,000 to 200,000 distinct CDR3 sequences detected, under 20% appear once; the ten largest clones hold about 1.9%. The CDR3 sequence is 14 residues long. V was clipped by 6 bases and J by 6 bases, with 15 bases between them. Germline V gene data show CDR1 as SGHTA and CDR2 as FQGTGA. This receptor was identified in an adult woman who had mild COVID-19 (a few samples of this study predate the infection). Cell type and time point are not known. The V and J genes are TRBV7-3 and TRBJ2-1; maybe TRBD1 (6 bases). The material sequenced was PBMCs or a T cell subset sorted from them (not recorded which). This CDR3 is CASSPGHESNEQFF. The CDR3 DNA follows: TGTGCCAGCAGTCCGGGACACGAATCCAATGAGCAGTTCTTC.